Listed below are T cell receptor beta chains from one sample, sequenced in a study of shared clonotypes between healthy human individuals. Method: immunoSEQ multiplex PCR; TCRdb's copy keeps in-frame clones and lacks some. This table has around 560,000 clones, roughly 95% appearing once. Source material: naive CD8+ T cells sorted from blood. The receptors come from a woman in her 30s in good health. CDR3s include the opening cysteine and the closing phenylalanine or tryptophan. D genes are given only for firm matches. The size entry is marked missing in some rows and otherwise reads once, few, many or a size class.

cdr3_aa | cdr3_nt | d_call | v_call | clone_size | j_call
CASTESGELFF | TGTGCCAGCACAGAGTCCGGGGAGCTGTTTTTT | . | TRBV7-9 | few | TRBJ2-2
CASSLGTANSNQPQHF | TGTGCCAGCAGCTTAGGAACGGCTAATAGCAATCAGCCCCAGCATTTT | . | TRBV13 | . | TRBJ1-5
CASSLGTSGYEQYF | TGTGCCAGCAGCTTGGGGACTAGCGGCTACGAGCAGTACTTC | TRBD2 | TRBV11-2 | . | TRBJ2-7
CASSSRGYSYNEQFF | TGTGCCAGCAGCTCTCGCGGATACTCCTACAATGAGCAGTTCTTC | . | TRBV13 | . | TRBJ2-1
CASSLYNEQYF | TGCGCCAGCAGCTTATACAACGAGCAGTACTTC | . | TRBV5-1 | few | TRBJ2-7
CASSVSTSGAYEQYF | TGTGCCAGCAGTGTTTCGACTAGCGGTGCCTACGAGCAGTACTTC | TRBD2 | TRBV6-6 | . | TRBJ2-7
CASSITGSSYEQYF | TGTGCCAGCAGTATTACAGGGTCATCCTACGAGCAGTACTTC | . | TRBV27 | . | TRBJ2-7
CASSIGAAGETQYF | TGTGCCAGTAGTATAGGGGCAGCGGGCGAGACCCAGTACTTC | . | TRBV19 | once | TRBJ2-5
CASRKTGGDGELFF | TGTGCCAGCAGAAAGACAGGGGGGGACGGGGAGCTGTTTTTT | TRBD1 | TRBV2 | . | TRBJ2-2
CASSNDRGYGYTF | TGTGCCAGCAGCAACGACAGGGGCTATGGCTACACCTTC | TRBD1 | TRBV27 | . | TRBJ1-2
CASSTWMVGDYGYTF | TGTGCCAGCAGTACCTGGATGGTGGGGGACTATGGCTACACCTTC | . | TRBV6-5 | . | TRBJ1-2
CASSEFYTNYGYTF | TGTGCCAGCAGTGAATTTTACACCAACTATGGCTACACCTTC | . | TRBV6-1 | once | TRBJ1-2
CASTPTGGPYEQYF | TGTGCCAGCACCCCGACAGGGGGTCCTTACGAGCAGTACTTC | TRBD1 | TRBV7-2 | . | TRBJ2-7
CASSRTSGSTDTQYF | TGTGCCAGCAGCCGGACTAGCGGGAGCACAGATACGCAGTATTTT | TRBD2 | TRBV11-2 | . | TRBJ2-3
CASSLLQGIAYEQYF | TGTGCCAGCAGTTTGTTACAGGGGATCGCCTACGAGCAGTACTTC | TRBD1 | TRBV27 | . | TRBJ2-7
CASRDGTEAFF | TGTGCCAGCAGAGACGGGACTGAAGCTTTCTTT | . | TRBV5-4 | . | TRBJ1-1
CASRDLASYEQYF | TGTGCCAGCAGAGATCTGGCCTCCTACGAGCAGTACTTC | . | TRBV27 | . | TRBJ2-7
CASSHGTSSTDTQYF | TGTGCCAGCAGCCATGGGACATCTAGCACAGATACGCAGTATTTT | . | TRBV11-3 | . | TRBJ2-3
CAISELGAPPSPQFF | TGTGCCATCAGTGAGTTGGGCGCTCCTCCCTCGCCTCAGTTCTTC | . | TRBV10-3 | . | TRBJ2-1
CASSVGGTLGHEQYF | TGTGCCAGCAGCGTTGGGGGGACCTTAGGCCACGAGCAGTACTTC | . | TRBV9 | . | TRBJ2-7
CASSGNPTGANEQFF | TGTGCCAGCAGCGGAAACCCGACCGGGGCCAATGAGCAGTTCTTC | . | TRBV14 | . | TRBJ2-1
CASSATSGSFPDTQYF | TGCGCCAGCAGCGCAACTAGCGGGAGCTTTCCAGATACGCAGTATTTT | TRBD2 | TRBV5-1 | . | TRBJ2-3
CASSRGDRQTNEKLFF | TGTGCCAGCAGCCGAGGGGACAGGCAAACTAATGAAAAACTGTTTTTT | TRBD1 | TRBV7-6 | . | TRBJ1-4
CASSEGGLYHEQYF | TGTGCCAGCAGTGAAGGGGGGCTTTACCACGAGCAGTACTTC | . | TRBV25-1 | . | TRBJ2-7
CASSMGAGDNYEQFF | TGTGCCAGTAGTATGGGAGCGGGAGACAATTATGAGCAGTTCTTC | TRBD2 | TRBV19 | . | TRBJ2-1
CASSFLGTDTQYF | TGTGCCAGCAGCTTCTTGGGCACAGATACGCAGTATTTT | . | TRBV7-2 | once | TRBJ2-3